Listed below are T cell receptor beta chains from one sample, sequenced in a study of cytomegalovirus exposure and HLA in healthy donors. TCRdb's copy holds only in-frame clones and misses some; the assay was immunoSEQ multiplex PCR. This sample has 130,000 to 150,000 clones; 68% occur once, and the top ten carry 3.5% to 5%. The sequencing sample was made of PBMCs. These receptors originate from a man aged 60 to 69 in good health and CMV-seronegative. The CDR3 runs from the conserved cysteine through the conserved F or W. D genes are given only for firm matches. Part of the rows lack a size; the others show once, few, many or a class for expanded clones.

J gene: TRBJ2-1; V gene: TRBV29-1; CDR3 length: 12; D gene: -; clone size: -; CDR3 DNA: TGCAGCGTTGAAGAAGGACTCAGTGGGCAGTTCTTC; CDR3 protein: CSVEEGLSGQFF
J gene: TRBJ2-2; V gene: TRBV6-1; CDR3 length: 16; D gene: -; clone size: -; CDR3 DNA: TGTGCCAGCAGTGACCTACGGGGTCCGAACACCGGGGAGCTGTTTTTT; CDR3 protein: CASSDLRGPNTGELFF
J gene: TRBJ1-5; V gene: TRBV4-2; CDR3 length: 16; D gene: -; clone size: -; CDR3 DNA: TGTGCCAGCAGCCAAGAAGAGGATTACGGCTCTCAGCCCCAGCATTTT; CDR3 protein: CASSQEEDYGSQPQHF
J gene: TRBJ2-5; V gene: TRBV5-1; CDR3 length: 15; D gene: TRBD1; clone size: -; CDR3 DNA: TGCGCCAGCAGTACTGAGGGGACAGGGATGGAGACCCAGTACTTC; CDR3 protein: CASSTEGTGMETQYF
J gene: TRBJ1-1; V gene: TRBV1; CDR3 length: 15; D gene: -; clone size: -; CDR3 DNA: TGCACCAGCAGCCAAGATAGGACTGGGAGAACTGAAGCTTTCTTC; CDR3 protein: CTSSQDRTGRTEAFF
J gene: TRBJ1-4; V gene: TRBV6-5; CDR3 length: 15; D gene: TRBD1; clone size: once; CDR3 DNA: TGTGCCAGCAGTTACCGGGGACAGGGTGGAGGAAAACTGTTTTTT; CDR3 protein: CASSYRGQGGGKLFF
J gene: TRBJ2-5; V gene: TRBV28; CDR3 length: 15; D gene: TRBD1; clone size: -; CDR3 DNA: TGTGCCAGCAGTTTGACAGGGGGCTTCCAAGAGACCCAGTACTTC; CDR3 protein: CASSLTGGFQETQYF
J gene: TRBJ1-5; V gene: TRBV6-6; CDR3 length: 16; D gene: -; clone size: -; CDR3 DNA: TGTGCCAGCAGTTACCCCGACAATTCAGGCTATCAGCCCCAGCATTTT; CDR3 protein: CASSYPDNSGYQPQHF
J gene: TRBJ2-1; V gene: TRBV7-9; CDR3 length: 12; D gene: -; clone size: -; CDR3 DNA: TGTGCCAGCAGCTTGCCCGGGGGTGAGCAGTTCTTC; CDR3 protein: CASSLPGGEQFF
J gene: TRBJ2-1; V gene: TRBV29-1; CDR3 length: 15; D gene: TRBD2; clone size: few; CDR3 DNA: TGCAGCGTTCGTACGGGAGGGAGCTCCTACAATGAGCAGTTCTTC; CDR3 protein: CSVRTGGSSYNEQFF
J gene: TRBJ1-1; V gene: TRBV14; CDR3 length: 15; D gene: -; clone size: once; CDR3 DNA: TGTGCCAGCAGCCCCCTTCTTGCGGGGCGCGATGAAGCTTTCTTT; CDR3 protein: CASSPLLAGRDEAFF
J gene: TRBJ2-1; V gene: TRBV9; CDR3 length: 15; D gene: -; clone size: -; CDR3 DNA: TGTGCCAGCAGCGTAGGCCCGGGAACTCCCAATGAGCAGTTCTTC; CDR3 protein: CASSVGPGTPNEQFF
J gene: TRBJ1-1; V gene: TRBV28; CDR3 length: 15; D gene: -; clone size: -; CDR3 DNA: TGTGCCAGCAGTTTATATCGAGGTTCGGGAACTGAAGCTTTCTTT; CDR3 protein: CASSLYRGSGTEAFF
J gene: TRBJ2-1; V gene: TRBV7-2; CDR3 length: 15; D gene: TRBD2; clone size: once; CDR3 DNA: TGTGCCAGCAGCTTCAGCGGGAGCACCTACAATGAGCAGTTCTTC; CDR3 protein: CASSFSGSTYNEQFF
J gene: TRBJ1-1; V gene: TRBV5-4; CDR3 length: 15; D gene: TRBD1; clone size: -; CDR3 DNA: TGTGCCAGCAGCTGGGACAGGGGGGGGGACACTGAAGCTTTCTTT; CDR3 protein: CASSWDRGGDTEAFF
J gene: TRBJ1-3; V gene: TRBV7-2; CDR3 length: 15; D gene: -; clone size: -; CDR3 DNA: TGTGCCAGCAGCCCTCCGGGGGGCTCTGGAAACACCATATATTTT; CDR3 protein: CASSPPGGSGNTIYF
J gene: TRBJ1-6; V gene: TRBV9; CDR3 length: 15; D gene: -; clone size: -; CDR3 DNA: TGTGCCAGCAGCGTAGGGACAGACACAGATTCACCCCTCCACTTT; CDR3 protein: CASSVGTDTDSPLHF
J gene: TRBJ2-7; V gene: TRBV5-5; CDR3 length: 17; D gene: -; clone size: -; CDR3 DNA: TGTGCCAGCAGCTTGTTTCCCGAGAGGGCCCAAAGCTACGAGCAGTACTTC; CDR3 protein: CASSLFPERAQSYEQYF
J gene: TRBJ2-3; V gene: TRBV13; CDR3 length: 15; D gene: -; clone size: -; CDR3 DNA: TGTGCCAGCAGCTTAGGCGGCGGTTCCACAGATACGCAGTATTTT; CDR3 protein: CASSLGGGSTDTQYF
J gene: TRBJ1-5; V gene: TRBV10-3; CDR3 length: 15; D gene: -; clone size: once; CDR3 DNA: TGTGCCATCAGCCCATCGGCAGGCCAGAGTCAGCCCCAGCATTTT; CDR3 protein: CAISPSAGQSQPQHF
J gene: TRBJ2-7; V gene: TRBV9; CDR3 length: 15; D gene: -; clone size: -; CDR3 DNA: TGTGCCAGCAGCGTACGGGACTCTCCTTCCTACGAGCAGTACTTC; CDR3 protein: CASSVRDSPSYEQYF
J gene: TRBJ2-2; V gene: TRBV4-3; CDR3 length: 15; D gene: -; clone size: -; CDR3 DNA: TGCGCCAGCAGTATAGAGGGAACGAACACCGGGGAGCTGTTTTTT; CDR3 protein: CASSIEGTNTGELFF
J gene: TRBJ1-1; V gene: TRBV27; CDR3 length: 15; D gene: TRBD1; clone size: -; CDR3 DNA: TGTGCCAGCAGTCCTTGGACAGGGAGAAACACTGAAGCTTTCTTT; CDR3 protein: CASSPWTGRNTEAFF
J gene: TRBJ2-5; V gene: TRBV7-9; CDR3 length: 17; D gene: -; clone size: -; CDR3 DNA: TGTGCCAGCAGCTTAGCAATTGGAGTGCGGAGACAAGAGACCCAGTACTTC; CDR3 protein: CASSLAIGVRRQETQYF